Below, 26 T cell receptor beta chains from the same sample are listed, as sequenced in a study of T cells after yellow fever vaccination. TCRdb used MiXCR to reprocess the 5' RACE reads, holding one entry per CDR3 protein. The data show a few hundred thousand distinct CDR3 sequences, with roughly 8% seen just once and approximately 18% held by the top ten. The sample was PBMCs, taken more than 40 days after the first yellow fever vaccination. These receptors were taken from a man aged 18 to 29 who received the YFV17D yellow fever vaccine.

V usage is TRBV28 and J usage is TRBJ2-1, with 10 bases lining up with TRBD1. This CDR3 spans 16 amino acids. With 4 bases clipped from V and 7 bases from J, the junction kept 10 bases outside the gene matches. Germline V gives CDR1 MDHEN, CDR2 SYDVKM. The CDR3: CASSSSGTGAWNEQFF. CDR3 in DNA: TGTGCCAGCAGTTCCTCCGGGACAGGGGCGTGGAATGAGCAGTTCTTC. Using reference TRBV28 and TRBJ2-1 for the parts outside the CDR3, the full variable domain is DVKVTQSSRYLVKRTGEKVFLECVQDMDHENMFWYRQDPGLGLRLIYFSYDVKMKEKGDIPEGYSVSREKKERFSLILESASTNQTSMYLCASSSSGTGAWNEQFFGPGTRLTVL.

The chain couples TRBV12-3 or TRBV12-4 to TRBJ2-6; the D call may be TRBD1 or TRBD2 (6 bases each). Trimming left V 6 bases short and J 0 bases short, with 15 bases between. This CDR3 comprises 17 residues. CDR3 DNA sequence: TGTGCCAGCAGCACGGGGGCCTCATTCTCTGGGGCCAACGTCCTGACTTTC. Residues: CASSTGASFSGANVLTF.

This clonotype was recorded a few times. CDR3 sequence reads: CASSPIQGGPSGANVLTF. The CDR3 DNA sequence: TGTGCCAGCTCACCGATACAGGGGGGTCCCTCTGGGGCCAACGTCCTGACTTTC. V is TRBV18 and J is TRBJ2-6; 8 bases fit TRBD1. V shed 3 bases and J 0 bases; nucleotides not matched to a gene: 7. The CDR3 is 18 amino acids. Germline V gene data show CDR1 as KGHSH and CDR2 as LQKENI.

Ten or more counts support this clonotype. The V call is TRBV6-5, the J call TRBJ1-1, with 7 bases matching TRBD1. Germline V CDR1 and CDR2: MNHEY, SVGAGI. This CDR3 contains 17 residues. J lost 3 bases, V lost 0 bases, and 10 bases had no gene match. CDR3 residues: CASSYSGPQGVYTEAFF. CDR3 DNA: TGTGCCAGCAGTTACTCGGGCCCCCAGGGGGTATACACTGAAGCTTTCTTT.

V and J are TRBV5-1 and TRBJ1-2; TRBD1 might be the D (5 bases). The V gene's germline CDR1 is SGHRS and CDR2 YFSETQ. Trimming cost V 1 base and J 6 bases, with 10 bases left between them. This CDR3 is built from 13 residues. The CDR3 loop reads CASSLRRDHGYTF. The CDR3 DNA reads TGCGCCAGCAGCTTGCGCAGGGACCATGGCTACACCTTC.

This clonotype came up once. The V call is TRBV7-2, the J call TRBJ1-2; TRBD1 aligns across 7 bases. V lost 1 base to trimming and J lost 4 bases; unmatched junction nucleotides: 6. This CDR3 spans 15 amino acids. Per the germline V gene, CDR1 is SGHTA and CDR2 is FQGNSA. CDR3 in DNA: TGTGCCAGCAGCTTAGGGGCGACAGGGATCTATGGCTACACCTTC. Translation gives CASSLGATGIYGYTF.

The rearrangement joins TRBV7-3 to TRBJ2-1, with D tentatively TRBD2 (6 bases). Germline V gene lookup returns CDR1 SGHTA and CDR2 FQGTGA. Trimming stripped 1 base from V and 7 bases from J, with 26 bases between. This CDR3 contains 19 residues. Written as DNA, the CDR3 is TGTGCCAGCAGCTTAAGAGCGGTTGACGGGCCGGGGGTTTGGAATGAGCAGTTCTTC. Amino acid sequence: CASSLRAVDGPGVWNEQFF.

The CDR3 bases are TGCAGCGTTGATGACGGAACCTACGAGCAGTACTTC. This gives the protein CSVDDGTYEQYF. The rearrangement uses TRBV29-1 and TRBJ2-7, with D hard to call. The CDR3 loop spans 12 amino acids. The ends were cut back, 3 bases at V and 2 bases at J, with 8 bases in the middle. The germline gives CDR1 SQVTM, CDR2 ANQGSEA.

The V call is TRBV5-1, the J call TRBJ1-2, with D possibly matching TRBD1 (6 bases). Per the germline V gene, CDR1 is SGHRS and CDR2 is YFSETQ. V was shortened by 2 bases and J by 3 bases, with 8 bases between the two germline ends. This CDR3 comprises 13 residues. CDR3 bases: TGCGCCAGCAGCTTTCGGACAGACTATGGCTACACCTTC. Protein product: CASSFRTDYGYTF.

This clonotype was observed a few times. The chain is built from TRBV4-3 and TRBJ2-3, with TRBD1 as a possible D gene (5 bases). Trimming stripped 0 bases from V and 5 bases from J, with 12 bases between. The CDR3 is made up of 15 amino acids. Germline CDR1 and CDR2: LGHNA and YSLEER. CDR3 loop: CASSQDLGREDTQYF. CDR3 nucleotides: TGCGCCAGCAGCCAAGACTTGGGGCGAGAAGATACGCAGTATTTT.

This clonotype has only a few counts. V gene TRBV4-1 combines with J gene TRBJ2-5; D remains unclear. V gave up 3 bases and J gave up 5 bases, with 13 bases separating them. CDR1 and CDR2 (germline): MGHRA, YSYEKL. The CDR3 runs 14 residues. The CDR3 DNA reads as TGCGCCAGCAGCCAGGCGCAATCGAGGGAGACCCAGTACTTC. Amino acids: CASSQAQSRETQYF.

This clonotype was recorded many times. The CDR3 nucleotides are TGCGCCAGCAGCCCAGCGTCGTCGTCAGGGACAAACTCCTACGAGCAGTACTTC. Translating gives CASSPASSSGTNSYEQYF. This chain uses TRBV5-1 with TRBJ2-7; the D gene is possibly TRBD1 (6 bases). Trimming removed 4 bases from V and 0 bases from J, with 23 bases in between. This CDR3 is 18 amino acids long. In germline, CDR1 is SGHRS, CDR2 YFSETQ.

This clonotype has just a few counts. The chain uses TRBV7-3 and TRBJ2-2; 9 nucleotides align to TRBD1. The CDR3 sequence is 17 residues long. The germline CDR1 and CDR2 sequences are SGHTA and FQGTGA. With V trimmed by 5 bases and J by 5 bases, 12 bases remained unmatched. CDR3 sequence (DNA): TGTGCCAGCAGCCCAACCCTGGACAGGGGAGGGACCGGGGAGCTGTTTTTT. The encoded protein is CASSPTLDRGGTGELFF.

This clonotype has a handful of counts. The J gene is TRBJ1-3, the V gene TRBV4-1; TRBD1 might be the D (5 bases). Per germline, CDR1 MGHRA and CDR2 YSYEKL. Trimming pared 5 bases from V and 7 bases from J, leaving 18 bases between. The CDR3 extends over 15 amino acids. The CDR3 nucleotides are TGCGCCAGCAGCGCCCGGGGGATGATTATGAACACCATATATTTT. It encodes CASSARGMIMNTIYF.

The rearrangement joins TRBV12-3 or TRBV12-4 to TRBJ1-1; TRBD1 is a possible D gene (6 bases). This CDR3 has 13 residues. The ends were cut back, 2 bases at V and 4 bases at J, with 8 bases in the middle. CDR3 DNA: TGTGCCAGCAGTTTAAACAGGGCCACTGAAGCTTTCTTT. It is translated as CASSLNRATEAFF.

This chain connects TRBV15 to TRBJ2-5, with 9 bases aligning to TRBD2. CDR3 length: 17 residues. CDR1 and CDR2 from the germline V gene are LNHNV and YYDKDF (reference sequence). Trimming took 0 bases from V and 1 from J; bases not matched to a gene: 6. The chain's CDR3 is CATSRDRASGVQETQYF. The CDR3 DNA follows: TGTGCCACCAGCAGAGATCGCGCTAGCGGGGTCCAAGAGACCCAGTACTTC.

The V and J genes are TRBV6-5 and TRBJ2-7, with D possibly being TRBD1 (6 bases). V dropped 2 bases and J dropped 3 bases, with 20 bases sitting between them. The CDR3 covers 17 residues. CDR1 and CDR2 (germline): MNHEY, SVGAGI. CDR3 bases: TGTGCCAGCAGTTACCATACAAAATCTCGGACAGACTACGAGCAGTACGTC. Protein: CASSYHTKSRTDYEQYV.

This clonotype was counted ten times or more. The chain joins TRBV5-6 to TRBJ2-3, with D hard to call. V was shortened by 0 bases and J by 5 bases, with 7 bases between the two germline ends. CDR3 length: 13 residues. Germline CDR1 is SGHDT and CDR2 is YYEEEE. The CDR3 DNA is TGTGCCAGCAGCTTGGCAAGTAGAGATACGCAGTATTTT. This encodes CASSLASRDTQYF.

At least ten counts were recorded for this clonotype. The V and J genes are TRBV3-1 and TRBJ2-7; no definite D call. Germline CDR1 reads LGHDT; CDR2 reads YNNKEL (reference sequence). The length of the CDR3 is 15 residues. Trimming shortened V by 6 bases and J by 2 bases, and 17 bases separated the two germline ends. The CDR3 DNA follows: TGTGCCAGCAGGGCGGACGGAAGTGTTACCTACGAGCAGTACGTC. It yields the protein CASRADGSVTYEQYV.

This clonotype was observed a handful of times. The rearrangement joins TRBV2 to TRBJ2-5; D is undetermined. Germline CDR1 reads SNHLY; CDR2 reads FYNNEI. The V end lost 0 bases, the J end lost 4 bases, and 18 bases lay between the germline ends. The CDR3 is made up of 17 amino acids. The CDR3 DNA sequence: TGTGCCAGCAGTGAAGCTCAGATGGCCCTGGCTGGAGAGACCCAGTACTTC. Its protein is CASSEAQMALAGETQYF.

This clonotype has a handful of counts. The V and J genes are TRBV7-8 and TRBJ1-1; D is undetermined. CDR1 and CDR2 from the germline V gene are SGHVS and FQNEAQ. CDR3 length: 14 residues. Trimming took 0 bases from V and 0 from J, leaving 5 bases between them. The CDR3 loop is CASSLARMNTEAFF. The CDR3 DNA sequence: TGTGCCAGCAGCTTAGCGCGGATGAACACTGAAGCTTTCTTT.

This clonotype has just a few counts. The V gene is TRBV2, the J gene TRBJ1-2, with D uncertain. Trimming removed 1 base from V and 11 bases from J, with 8 bases in between. Germline V CDR1 and CDR2: SNHLY, FYNNEI. This CDR3 has 11 residues. The CDR3 spells CASSEEGKYTF. CDR3 coding DNA: TGTGCCAGCAGTGAAGAAGGAAAATACACCTTC.

CDR3 sequence reads: CASNTGSSYEQYV. The CDR3 DNA follows: TGTGCCAGCAACACAGGGAGCTCCTACGAGCAGTACGTC. V and J are TRBV28 and TRBJ2-7; possible D gene TRBD1, 6 bases. The CDR3 is made up of 13 amino acids. Between the trimmed V and J ends, which lost 7 bases and 0 bases, there was a span of 10 bases. Germline V CDR1 and CDR2: MDHEN, SYDVKM.

The chain carries TRBV12-3 or TRBV12-4 and TRBJ2-5, with TRBD1 matching over 9 bases. V lost 4 bases to trimming and J lost 7 bases; unmatched junction nucleotides: 13. This CDR3 is built from 16 residues. CDR3 amino acids: CASSYPGTGNVRTQYF. DNA of the CDR3: TGTGCCAGCAGTTATCCCGGGACAGGGAATGTCAGGACCCAGTACTTC.

This clonotype was counted many times. J is TRBJ2-1 and V is TRBV7-2, with D possibly being TRBD2 (6 bases). V shed 3 bases and J shed 0 bases, with 12 bases lying between them. CDR1 and CDR2 (germline): SGHTA, FQGNSA. The CDR3 has 16 residues. The DNA for the CDR3 is TGTGCCAGCAGCTTTGGCGGGGCCCGCTCCTACAATGAGCAGTTCTTC. Protein sequence: CASSFGGARSYNEQFF.

The chain joins TRBV4-1 to TRBJ2-4; no clear D. V lost 5 bases, J lost 9 bases, and 8 bases lay in between. CDR1 and CDR2 (germline): MGHRA, YSYEKL. The CDR3 is 11 amino acids. The CDR3 loop reads CASSEFGIQYF. CDR3 sequence (DNA): TGCGCCAGCAGCGAGTTTGGCATTCAGTACTTC.